This T cell receptor beta chain was identified in a study of T cell responses to AZD1222 COVID-19 vaccine. CDR1 SEHNR and CDR2 FQNEAQ come from the germline V gene (reference sequence). V lost 4 bases and J 2 bases, leaving 8 bases between the germline ends. The CDR3 sequence is 13 residues long. The repertoire was sequenced with immunoSEQ multiplex PCR; TCRdb's copy has only in-frame clones and lacks some. The data show 95,000 to 150,000 clones, over 75% seen once. The TCR sequence derives from an adult in good health. J is TRBJ1-2 and V is TRBV7-9, with D unresolved. Sequenced material: peripheral blood, taken on day 0 of AZD1222 vaccination. CDR3 protein: CASSSLGNYGYTF. Written as DNA, the CDR3 is TGTGCCAGCAGCTCACTGGGGAACTATGGCTACACCTTC.